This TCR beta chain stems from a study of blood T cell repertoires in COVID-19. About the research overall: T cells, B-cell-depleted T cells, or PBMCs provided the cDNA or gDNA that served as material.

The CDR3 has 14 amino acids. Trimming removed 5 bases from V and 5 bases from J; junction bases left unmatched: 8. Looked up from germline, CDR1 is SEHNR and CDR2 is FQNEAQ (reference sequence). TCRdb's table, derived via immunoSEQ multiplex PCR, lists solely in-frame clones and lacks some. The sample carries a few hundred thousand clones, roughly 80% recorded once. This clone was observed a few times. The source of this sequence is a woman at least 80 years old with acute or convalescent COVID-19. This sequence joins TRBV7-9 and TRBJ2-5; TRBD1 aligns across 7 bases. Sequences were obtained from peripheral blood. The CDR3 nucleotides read TGTGCCAGCAGCCCGGGGACAGAATTGGAGACCCAGTACTTC. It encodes CASSPGTELETQYF.